This T cell receptor beta chain was documented in a study of cytomegalovirus exposure and HLA in healthy donors. The PCR made use of 60 Vbeta and 13 Jbeta primers. Data came from immunoSEQ multiplex PCR; TCRdb stores just in-frame clones and leaves some out. In the table there are 150,000 to 180,000 clones, roughly 85% of which are singletons. The TCR comes from a woman between 18 and 29 years old in good health and CMV-seronegative. The sample consisted of PBMCs.

Here the CDR3 reads CASSPPGTISNYGYTF. The CDR3 DNA follows: TGTGCCAGCAGCCCCCCCGGGACAATCTCTAACTATGGCTACACCTTC. This chain links TRBV7-2 with TRBJ1-2, with a possible D match to TRBD1 (6 bases). Germline assignment: CDR1 SGHTA and CDR2 FQGNSA. Trimming cost V 5 bases and J 0 bases, with 16 bases left between them. CDR3 length: 16 residues.